Listed below are T cell receptor beta chains from one sample, sequenced in a study of high-grade serous ovarian cancer treatment subgroups. TCRdb's copy holds only in-frame clones and misses some; the assay was immunoSEQ multiplex PCR. In the table there are about 7,700 clones, under 85% of which are singletons. The specimen sequenced was tumor tissue. The source is a human donor with high-grade serous ovarian cancer. The CDR3 runs from the conserved cysteine through the conserved F or W. Each record gives: V gene, D gene, clone size, J gene, CDR3 DNA, CDR3 protein. The D gene is left open where the match is weak. Size tells how often a clone was seen (once, few, many) or the class of an expanded clone, and some rows leave it out.

TRBV7-3	NA	NA	TRBJ1-1	TGTGCCAGCAGCCCCCGAGGTGGGGGCACTGAAGCTTTCTTT	CASSPRGGGTEAFF
TRBV7-3	TRBD1	NA	TRBJ2-5	TGTGCCAGCAGCGACAGGGGCGAGGAGACCCAGTACTTC	CASSDRGEETQYF
TRBV9	NA	NA	TRBJ1-1	TGTGCCAGCAGCGTAGGAGCAGGGCTCAACATCATACTGAACACTGAAGCTTTCTTT	CASSVGAGLNIILNTEAFF
TRBV7-8	NA	NA	TRBJ2-2	TGTGCCAGCAGGAGCGGAATCACCGGGGAGCTGTTTTTT	CASRSGITGELFF
TRBV6-6	NA	few	TRBJ1-1	TGTGCCAGCGGTAGGTTTACTGAAGCTTTCTTT	CASGRFTEAFF
TRBV19	TRBD2	NA	TRBJ2-3	TGTGCCAGTAGCCCGGGACTAGCGGTCACAGATACGCAGTATTTT	CASSPGLAVTDTQYF
TRBV7-9	NA	NA	TRBJ2-2	TGTGCCAGCAGGGGGCACACCGGGGAGCTGTTTTTT	CASRGHTGELFF
TRBV2	NA	NA	TRBJ2-2	TGTGCCAGCAGTGGGTACCGGCGGGAGCTGTTTTTT	CASSGYRRELFF
TRBV2	TRBD1	large	TRBJ1-1	TGTGCCAGCAGACTTACAGGGGGCCACACTGAAGCTTTCTTT	CASRLTGGHTEAFF
TRBV7-9	TRBD2	NA	TRBJ2-1	TGTGCCAGCGTCTCGGGAGGGGGCAATGAGCAGTTCTTC	CASVSGGGNEQFF
TRBV9	TRBD2	NA	TRBJ2-5	TGTGCCAGCAGCGCCCTCGGACTAGCTCAACAAGAGACCCAGTACTTC	CASSALGLAQQETQYF
TRBV11-1	NA	NA	TRBJ2-1	TGTGCCAGCAGCTTAGCCTTAGCGGAAAGCTCCTACAATGAGCAGTTCTTC	CASSLALAESSYNEQFF
TRBV7-2	NA	NA	TRBJ1-1	TGTGCCAGCAGCCGGAACACTGAAGCTTTCTTT	CASSRNTEAFF
TRBV4-1	NA	NA	TRBJ2-7	TGCGCCAGCAGCCAAGGGGGGGAGGCCTACGAGCAGTACTTC	CASSQGGEAYEQYF
TRBV5-3	NA	NA	TRBJ1-4	TGTGCCAGCAGCCCCCCTATGAGTAATGAAAAACTGTTTTTT	CASSPPMSNEKLFF
TRBV19	NA	medium-sized	TRBJ1-3	TGTGCCAGTAGGCCCGGGGGATCTGGAAACACCATATATTTT	CASRPGGSGNTIYF
TRBV7-7	TRBD2	NA	TRBJ2-5	TGTGCTAGCAGCGGACTAGCGGGAGAGACCCAGTACTTC	CASSGLAGETQYF
TRBV29-1	NA	NA	TRBJ2-1	TGCAGCGTTGAAGAGGCGAACTCCTACAATGAGCAGTTCTTC	CSVEEANSYNEQFF
TRBV19	TRBD1	NA	TRBJ1-2	TGTGCCAGTAGTCCCGACAGGGATATTGACTACACCTTC	CASSPDRDIDYTF
TRBV19	NA	NA	TRBJ1-1	TGTGCCAGTAGTATAGTATGGTCGGGCAGGGTCACTGAAGCTTTCTTT	CASSIVWSGRVTEAFF
TRBV5-1	TRBD2	NA	TRBJ2-3	TGCGCCAGCAGCTTGGCCACGCCGGGAGGGCCTGGAGATACGCAGTATTTT	CASSLATPGGPGDTQYF
TRBV4-1	NA	NA	TRBJ1-1	TGCGCCAGCGTGGGGGGGCAGCCTGAAGCTTTCTTT	CASVGGQPEAFF
TRBV28	NA	once	TRBJ2-5	TGTGCCATCCTAGGCGGAAAAGAGACCCAGTACTTC	CAILGGKETQYF
TRBV5-1	TRBD1	NA	TRBJ1-1	TGCGCCAGCAGCTTGGCAGGGGGAGGCACTGAAGCTTTCTTT	CASSLAGGGTEAFF
TRBV28	NA	once	TRBJ1-2	TGTGCCAGCAGCGGACTCTATGGCTACACCTTC	CASSGLYGYTF
TRBV19	NA	few	TRBJ2-3	TGTGCCAGTAGTATAGCCGGGATAGGTGATACGCAGTATTTT	CASSIAGIGDTQYF
TRBV4-3	NA	NA	TRBJ2-1	TGCGCCAGCAGCCAAGAAATGGGTAGCTCCTACAATGAGCAGTTCTTC	CASSQEMGSSYNEQFF
TRBV7-9	TRBD1	NA	TRBJ1-6	TGTGCCAGCAGCCAATCCGGGACAGGGGACTCACCCCTCCACTTT	CASSQSGTGDSPLHF
TRBV7-2	NA	medium-sized	TRBJ2-7	TGTGCCAGCAGCCCGGGACTTGGGCGTGAGCAGTACTTC	CASSPGLGREQYF
TRBV9	TRBD1	NA	TRBJ2-5	TGTGCCAGCAGCGAGGGGGCAGCGAGGGAGACCCAGTACTTC	CASSEGAARETQYF
TRBV6-5	NA	once	TRBJ2-5	TGTGCCAGCAGTTCCTCGACTAGTGGAGAGACCCAGTACTTC	CASSSSTSGETQYF
TRBV11-2	NA	NA	TRBJ1-2	TGTGCCAGCAGCTTAGACCGGACGAGGGGCTACACCTTC	CASSLDRTRGYTF
TRBV9	NA	NA	TRBJ2-1	TGTGCCAGCAGCGCCTTTTCGACAGGATCCTTCAATGAGCAGTTCTTC	CASSAFSTGSFNEQFF
TRBV7-2	NA	NA	TRBJ2-3	TGTGCCAGCAGCGGCCTGGGGGATACGCAGTATTTT	CASSGLGDTQYF